The subject of this entry is one T cell receptor beta chain. What it recognizes is unknown. Peripheral blood came from all dose cohorts at three timepoints. The data stem from a study of OX40 agonist ivuxolimab in advanced cancers. Study-wide context: Prior anti-PD-1, anti-PD-L1 or anti-CTLA-4 therapy was allowed; around 40% had some.

Overall study results and limits: On average, a greater number of expanded clones characterised CD8+ T cells relative to CD4+.

Sequencing used immunoSEQ multiplex PCR; TCRdb keeps in-frame clones, though not all of them. The table records 55,000 to 85,000 clones, 70% to 90% of them present only once. V lost 4 bases and J 1 base, leaving 9 bases between the germline ends. The CDR3 sequence is 15 residues long. Looked up from germline, CDR1 is SGHRS and CDR2 is YFSETQ. The material sequenced was CD4+ or CD8+ T cells sorted from blood, taken in a trial of the OX40 agonist ivuxolimab. The clonotype was recovered from an adult with an advanced solid tumor such as melanoma, head and neck, liver or kidney cancer. The chain recombines TRBV5-1 with TRBJ2-6; no firm D call. The CDR3 reads CASSPIRSGANVLTF. The CDR3 nucleotides are TGCGCCAGCAGCCCGATACGGTCTGGGGCCAACGTCCTGACTTTC.